This T cell receptor beta chain is from a study of beta chain features in type 1 diabetes. Overall study: Comparable age, gender and cell yields were observed in patients relative to healthy donors.

The CDR3 is made up of 12 amino acids. CDR1 is MNHEY and CDR2 is SVGAGI in the germline V gene. Trimming cost V 7 bases and J 6 bases, with 12 bases left between them. The entirety of the isolated RNA underwent reverse transcription, so expressed TCRB transcripts were sequenced. Naive, central memory and regulatory T cell samples yielded around 3.4 million reads on average. The protocol was immunoSEQ multiplex PCR, while the TCRdb copy is restricted to in-frame clones and leaves out a portion. This sample yields about 300,000 clones, of which around 7.3% are seen a single time; more than 1% belongs to the top ten.

Material for sequencing was central memory CD4+ T cells from blood. The chain recombines TRBV6-5 with TRBJ1-2; possible D gene TRBD1, 5 bases. This clonotype was sampled from a woman aged 18-30 years in good health. This chain's CDR3 is CASTTGEDGYTF. The CDR3 nucleotides are TGTGCCAGCACCACGGGGGAGGATGGCTACACCTTC.